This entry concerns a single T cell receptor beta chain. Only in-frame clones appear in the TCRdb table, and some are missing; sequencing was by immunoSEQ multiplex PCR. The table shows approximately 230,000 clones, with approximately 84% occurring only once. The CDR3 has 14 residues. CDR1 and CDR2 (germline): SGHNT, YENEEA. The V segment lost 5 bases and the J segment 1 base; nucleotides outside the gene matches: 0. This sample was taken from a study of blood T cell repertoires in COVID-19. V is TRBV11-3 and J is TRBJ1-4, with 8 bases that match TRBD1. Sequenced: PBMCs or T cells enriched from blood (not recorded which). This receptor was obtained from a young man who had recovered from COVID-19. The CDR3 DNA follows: TGTGCCAGCAGCGGGACAGGAACTAATGAAAAACTGTTTTTT. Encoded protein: CASSGTGTNEKLFF.